What follows are 18 T cell receptor beta chains derived from one specimen sequenced in a study of OX40 agonist ivuxolimab in advanced cancers. Here immunoSEQ multiplex PCR was the method, and the copy in TCRdb shows in-frame clones only, minus some. The data show roughly 45,000 clones, with roughly 77% seen just once and around 7% held by the top ten. The material sequenced was CD4+ or CD8+ T cells sorted from blood, taken in a trial of the OX40 agonist ivuxolimab. These receptors were obtained from an adult with an advanced solid tumor such as melanoma, head and neck, liver or kidney cancer.

This clone was found a few times. The V gene is TRBV20-1, the J gene TRBJ2-7; D ambiguous. The germline V gene encodes CDR1 DFQATT and CDR2 SNEGSKA (reference sequence). Trimming shortened V by 1 base and J by 4 bases, and 5 bases separated the two germline ends. This CDR3 region has 11 residues. This chain's CDR3 is CSARGGYEQYF. The CDR3 DNA sequence: TGCAGTGCTAGAGGAGGATACGAGCAGTACTTC.

The CDR3 DNA sequence: TGTGCCAGCAGCTTGGCCCCCAATCGGGAGAGGGACGAGCAGTACTTC. Translating gives CASSLAPNRERDEQYF. The rearrangement links TRBV5-4 to TRBJ2-7; the D gene is possibly TRBD2 (6 bases). The V gene's germline CDR1 is SGHNT and CDR2 YYREEE (reference sequence). This CDR3 is 16 amino acids long. V shed 0 bases and J shed 5 bases, with 18 bases lying between them.

The V call is TRBV4-1, the J call TRBJ1-2; perhaps TRBD1 as D (6 bases). Trimming left V 0 bases short and J 4 bases short, with 18 bases between. Germline V gene sequence: CDR1 MGHRA, CDR2 YSYEKL. The CDR3 is made up of 17 amino acids. Written as DNA, the CDR3 is TGCGCCAGCAGCCAAGATCCCTTCGGAGGGGGGGTCTATGGCTACACCTTC. Its translation: CASSQDPFGGGVYGYTF.

The rearrangement links TRBV2 to TRBJ2-2; D remains ambiguous. Germline-derived CDR1 and CDR2 are SNHLY and FYNNEI. This CDR3 is 15 amino acids long. With 7 bases removed from V and 4 bases from J, the gap between germline ends came to 16 bases. The CDR3 is CASKSENLGTGELFF. The CDR3 DNA follows: TGTGCCAGCAAAAGTGAGAATTTGGGCACCGGGGAGCTGTTTTTT.

The chain recombines TRBV11-2 with TRBJ1-1, with D possibly being TRBD1 (6 bases). The germline V and J ends were trimmed by 5 bases and 3 bases, with 10 bases remaining between them. The CDR3 covers 13 residues. In germline, CDR1 is SGHAT, CDR2 FQNNGV. CDR3 amino acids: CASSRGQDTEAFF. CDR3 nucleotides: TGTGCCAGCAGCCGGGGACAAGACACTGAAGCTTTCTTT.

The chain combines TRBV5-5 with TRBJ2-2; maybe TRBD1 (6 bases). The CDR3 is made up of 15 amino acids. CDR1 and CDR2 from the germline V gene are SGHKS and YYEKEE (reference sequence). With 1 base removed from V and 5 bases from J, the gap between germline ends came to 12 bases. This chain's CDR3 is CASSLTGIVTGELFF. The CDR3 region has the DNA TGTGCCAGCAGCTTGACAGGGATAGTAACCGGGGAGCTGTTTTTT.

This chain connects TRBV6-1 to TRBJ2-5; D is ambiguous. The germline gives CDR1 MNHNS, CDR2 SASEGT. V lost 1 base and J 3 bases, leaving 0 bases between the germline ends. This CDR3 is built from 11 residues. The CDR3 sequence: CASSEEETQYF. CDR3 nucleotide sequence: TGTGCCAGCAGTGAAGAAGAGACCCAGTACTTC.

The chain carries TRBV10-1 and TRBJ2-1; D is possibly TRBD1 (6 bases). V dropped 3 bases and J dropped 5 bases, with 17 bases sitting between them. Per the germline V gene, CDR1 is WNHNN and CDR2 is SYGVQD (reference sequence). The length of the CDR3 is 16 residues. CDR3 sequence reads: CASSDEGRGGHNEQFF. CDR3 nucleotide sequence: TGCGCCAGCAGTGATGAGGGCAGGGGTGGCCACAATGAGCAGTTCTTC.

DNA for the CDR3: TGTGCCTGGAGTGTAGGGTCCACGAGGCAGTACTTC. It is translated as CAWSVGSTRQYF. The chain combines TRBV30 with TRBJ2-7; D ambiguous. Germline V gene lookup returns CDR1 GTSNPN and CDR2 SVGIG (reference sequence). The V and J ends lost 0 bases and 9 bases respectively, with 12 bases between them. The CDR3 sequence is 12 residues long.

The chain recombines TRBV25-1 with TRBJ2-5; possible D gene TRBD2, 6 bases. The length of the CDR3 is 15 residues. Per germline, CDR1 MGHDK and CDR2 SYGVNS. V was clipped by 3 bases and J by 5 bases, with 16 bases between them. The CDR3 nucleotides are TGTGCCAGCAGTGACGGCGGGGTGCGTTGGGAGACCCAGTACTTC. Translating it yields CASSDGGVRWETQYF. The full variable domain, completed using reference TRBV25-1 and TRBJ2-5, is EADIYQTPRYLVIGTGKKITLECSQTMGHDKMYWYQQDPGMELHLIHYSYGVNSTEKGDLSSESTVSRIRTEHFPLTLESARPSHTSQYLCASSDGGVRWETQYFGPGTRLLVL.

CDR3: CASNDPGQANIQYF. DNA for the CDR3: TGTGCCAGCAACGATCCGGGACAGGCAAACATTCAGTACTTC. This sequence joins TRBV19 and TRBJ2-4; 8 nucleotides line up with TRBD1. J was trimmed by 6 bases and V by 9 bases; bases with no gene match: 10. Germline V lookup: CDR1 LNHDA, CDR2 SQIVND (reference sequence). The CDR3 loop spans 14 amino acids.

Note on this clone: The same CDR3 is also encoded by other DNA sequences in this sample. The rearrangement joins TRBV20-1 to TRBJ2-7; D is unresolved. The CDR3 has 11 amino acids. Germline V gene sequence: CDR1 DFQATT, CDR2 SNEGSKA (reference sequence). V shed 5 bases and J shed 0 bases, with 5 bases lying between them. CDR3 region: CSASDSYEQYF. The CDR3 DNA is TGCAGTGCTTCAGACTCCTACGAGCAGTACTTC.

The chain uses TRBV6-1 and TRBJ2-5; 10 bases match TRBD2. CDR1 and CDR2 from the germline V gene are MNHNS and SASEGT. The CDR3 is 15 residues long. V dropped 2 bases and J dropped 5; count of bases not matched to a gene: 5. The CDR3 region has the DNA TGTGCCAGCAGTGAACTAGCGGGGGCCCTGGAGACCCAGTACTTC. Protein sequence: CASSELAGALETQYF.

The chain employs TRBV25-1 and TRBJ1-2; a weak D match, TRBD1 (5 bases). This CDR3 is built from 12 residues. Germline CDR1 and CDR2: MGHDK and SYGVNS. V dropped 6 bases and J dropped 5 bases, with 10 bases sitting between them. CDR3 sequence: CASRGEAYGYTF. CDR3 nucleotide sequence: TGTGCCAGCAGAGGGGAGGCATATGGCTACACCTTC.

The chain recombines TRBV19 with TRBJ2-1; 9 nucleotides line up with TRBD1. The CDR3 has 14 amino acids. The junction had 7 bases not matched to a gene; V was cut back by 8 bases and J by 5 bases. CDR1 is LNHDA, CDR2 SQIVND, per germline (reference sequence). CDR3 in amino acids: CASGTGRDNNEQFF. CDR3 in DNA: TGTGCCAGTGGGACAGGGCGGGACAACAATGAGCAGTTCTTC. Variable domain in full (rest from reference TRBV19 and TRBJ2-1): DGGITQSPKYLFRKEGQNVTLSCEQNLNHDAMYWYRQDPGQGLRLIYYSQIVNDFQKGDIAEGYSVSREKKESFPLTVTSAQKNPTAFYLCASGTGRDNNEQFFGPGTRLTVL.

This sequence joins TRBV7-8 and TRBJ1-1; D is uncertain. The V and J ends lost 1 base and 7 bases respectively, with 7 bases between them. CDR1 and CDR2 (germline): SGHVS, FQNEAQ. The CDR3 spans 12 residues. This CDR3 reads CASSLVLGEAFF. In nucleotides, the CDR3 is TGTGCCAGCAGCTTAGTATTGGGTGAAGCTTTCTTT.

The V and J genes are TRBV6-5 and TRBJ2-3, with a possible D match to TRBD1 (5 bases). Germline loops: CDR1 MNHEY, CDR2 SVGAGI. The CDR3 covers 12 residues. Trimming took off 7 bases at V and 8 bases at J, with 13 bases between the two ends. CDR3 region: CASMGPTGTQYF. In nucleotides, the CDR3 is TGTGCCAGCATGGGGCCTACTGGTACGCAGTATTTT.

The chain combines TRBV7-2 with TRBJ2-7; the match to TRBD1 covers 8 bases. Germline loops: CDR1 SGHTA, CDR2 FQGNSA. This CDR3 region has 19 residues. V lost 4 bases to trimming and J lost 2 bases; unmatched junction nucleotides: 19. CDR3 DNA: TGTGCCAGCAGCTGGGCCACGACAGGGGCGGCAGGTATTGCCTACGAGCAGTACTTC. This encodes CASSWATTGAAGIAYEQYF. Full variable domain (outside the CDR3, taken from reference TRBV7-2 and TRBJ2-7): GAGVSQSPSNKVTEKGKDVELRCDPISGHTALYWYRQSLGQGLEFLIYFQGNSAPDKSGLPSDRFSAERTGGSVSTLTIQRTQQEDSAVYLCASSWATTGAAGIAYEQYFGPGTRLTVT.